These 30 T cell receptor beta chains were all obtained from the same sample, sequenced in a study of blood T cell repertoires in COVID-19. Repertoires were generated with immunoSEQ multiplex PCR, while TCRdb's copy carries only in-frame clones and drops some. The sample consists of about 250,000 clones, 65% to 85% of them appearing once. Sample: peripheral blood. The receptors derive from a woman aged 35 to 49 who had recovered from COVID-19.

The J gene is TRBJ1-2, the V gene TRBV5-1; possibly TRBD1 for D (6 bases). The CDR3 loop spans 14 amino acids. Trimming took off 6 bases at V and 3 bases at J, with 15 bases between the two ends. Germline V gives CDR1 SGHRS, CDR2 YFSETQ. In DNA form, the CDR3 reads TGCGCCAGCAACGCTGGACAGTCAGACTATGGCTACACCTTC. The encoded protein is CASNAGQSDYGYTF.

This clone was counted a few times. The V call is TRBV6-6, the J call TRBJ1-5, with D maybe TRBD1 (6 bases). V lost 3 bases and J lost 0, with 9 bases in between. The CDR3 has 15 amino acids. Germline V gene lookup returns CDR1 MNHNY and CDR2 SVGAGI (reference sequence). The CDR3 spells CASSYWTDSNQPQHF. In nucleotides, the CDR3 is TGTGCCAGCAGTTATTGGACAGATAGCAATCAGCCCCAGCATTTT.

The chain combines TRBV5-1 with TRBJ2-3; 9 bases align to TRBD2. This CDR3 has 14 residues. Germline loops: CDR1 SGHRS, CDR2 YFSETQ. V was pared by 6 bases and J by 1 base, with 3 bases of the junction left unmatched. The CDR3 bases are TGCGCCAGCAACATAGCGGGGGGCACAGATACGCAGTATTTT. It translates to CASNIAGGTDTQYF.

This clone was picked up one time. The chain employs TRBV30 and TRBJ2-7; D is unresolved. V lost 1 base, J lost 4 bases, and 8 bases lay in between. CDR3 length equals 12 residues. Germline values: CDR1 GTSNPN, CDR2 SVGIG (reference sequence). DNA of the CDR3: TGTGCCTGGAGTGACAACGGGTACGAGCAGTACTTC. Its protein is CAWSDNGYEQYF. Variable domain in full (rest from reference TRBV30 and TRBJ2-7): SQTIHQWPATLVQPVGSPLSLECTVEGTSNPNLYWYRQAAGRGLQLLFYSVGIGQISSEVPQNLSASRPQDRQFILSSKKLLLSDSGFYLCAWSDNGYEQYFGPGTRLTVT.

The rearrangement links TRBV4-1 to TRBJ1-1; a weak D match, TRBD1 (5 bases). With 0 bases removed from V and 5 bases from J, the gap between germline ends came to 13 bases. Germline V gene data show CDR1 as MGHRA and CDR2 as YSYEKL. The CDR3 runs to 15 residues. This CDR3 is CASSQDLGGRTEAFF. The CDR3 region has the DNA TGCGCCAGCAGCCAAGATCTTGGGGGGAGGACTGAAGCTTTCTTT.

This chain links TRBV19 with TRBJ2-6; 8 positions match TRBD1. Trimming took 4 bases from V and 3 from J; bases not matched to a gene: 2. Germline V gene data show CDR1 as LNHDA and CDR2 as SQIVND (reference sequence). The CDR3 contains 15 residues. The CDR3 DNA follows: TGTGCCAGTAGTACAGGGGGCGGTGGGGCCAACGTCCTGACTTTC. Translation gives CASSTGGGGANVLTF. The variable domain in full, completed from reference TRBV19 and TRBJ2-6, reads DGGITQSPKYLFRKEGQNVTLSCEQNLNHDAMYWYRQDPGQGLRLIYYSQIVNDFQKGDIAEGYSVSREKKESFPLTVTSAQKNPTAFYLCASSTGGGGANVLTFGAGSRLTVL.

This chain uses TRBV19 with TRBJ1-1; 7 bases match TRBD1. This CDR3 has 16 amino acids. V dropped 6 bases and J dropped 0; count of bases not matched to a gene: 10. Germline-derived CDR1 and CDR2 are LNHDA and SQIVND (reference sequence). The CDR3 DNA sequence: TGTGCCAGTAGCCCCAGCCGAGGACAGGTGAACACTGAAGCTTTCTTT. This sequence encodes CASSPSRGQVNTEAFF.

The rearrangement uses TRBV27 and TRBJ1-2, with no clear D. CDR1 is MNHEY and CDR2 is SMNVEV in the germline V gene (reference sequence). The CDR3 runs 15 residues. V was cut by 0 bases and J by 2 bases, with 10 bases left in between. The DNA of the CDR3 is TGTGCCAGCAGTTTATCGCCCGTCGGGAACTATGGCTACACCTTC. It encodes CASSLSPVGNYGYTF.

With regard to this clone: This sample also contains other DNA sequences that code for the same CDR3. The chain recombines TRBV28 with TRBJ1-1; D is uncertain. The germline gives CDR1 MDHEN, CDR2 SYDVKM. This CDR3 region has 13 residues. V shed 2 bases and J shed 0 bases, with 4 bases lying between them. The CDR3 spells CASSLGLNTEAFF. CDR3 bases: TGTGCCAGCAGTTTAGGGCTGAACACTGAAGCTTTCTTT. Complete variable domain (other parts from reference TRBV28 and TRBJ1-1): DVKVTQSSRYLVKRTGEKVFLECVQDMDHENMFWYRQDPGLGLRLIYFSYDVKMKEKGDIPEGYSVSREKKERFSLILESASTNQTSMYLCASSLGLNTEAFFGQGTRLTVV.

V and J are TRBV19 and TRBJ1-5; 9 bases fit TRBD1. The V and J ends lost 4 bases and 2 bases, in that order; junction bases with no gene match: 3. The CDR3 totals 15 residues. CDR1 and CDR2 (germline): LNHDA, SQIVND (reference sequence). Here the CDR3 reads CASSRDRDGNQPQHF. Written as DNA, the CDR3 is TGTGCCAGTAGTAGGGACAGGGACGGCAATCAGCCCCAGCATTTT.

This clone has only a few counts. The chain joins TRBV30 to TRBJ1-1; a possible D gene is TRBD1 (6 bases). Germline CDR1 is GTSNPN and CDR2 is SVGIG (reference sequence). The CDR3 totals 12 residues. Trimming removed 6 bases from V and 4 bases from J, with 12 bases in between. The CDR3 bases are TGTGCCTGCAGCAGGGGAGTCACTGAAGCTTTCTTT. It specifies CACSRGVTEAFF.

A note on this clone: The sample contains more than one DNA sequence encoding this CDR3. The chain has TRBV28 and TRBJ1-1; D gene ambiguous. Germline V gene lookup returns CDR1 MDHEN and CDR2 SYDVKM. The CDR3 extends over 14 amino acids. Trimming cost V 2 bases and J 0 bases, with 7 bases left between them. The chain's CDR3 is CASSLGQLNTEAFF. The CDR3 DNA reads TGTGCCAGCAGTTTAGGTCAGTTGAACACTGAAGCTTTCTTT.

V usage is TRBV29-1 and J usage is TRBJ1-1; 8 nucleotides align to TRBD1. CDR3 length equals 14 residues. Germline V gene sequence: CDR1 SQVTM, CDR2 ANQGSEA. The V gene end was trimmed by 3 bases and the J gene end by 2 bases; junction bases not matched to a gene: 5. CDR3 protein: CSVEGQVSNTEAFF. The CDR3, as DNA: TGCAGCGTTGAGGGACAGGTCTCAAACACTGAAGCTTTCTTT.

The CDR3 bases are TGTGCCAGCAGCACCCTATGGGACAGACAGTATGGCTACACCTTC. The encoded protein is CASSTLWDRQYGYTF. The chain couples TRBV6-5 to TRBJ1-2; 7 bases are a match to TRBD1. The CDR3 runs to 15 residues. Losses at the gene ends were 6 bases for V and 5 bases for J; bases not matched to a gene: 12. CDR1 and CDR2 (germline): MNHEY, SVGAGI.

The rearrangement uses TRBV9 and TRBJ1-1; D gene ambiguous. CDR1 is SGDLS, CDR2 YYNGEE, per germline. CDR3 size: 13 residues. V was trimmed by 0 bases and J by 5 bases, leaving 8 bases between them. CDR3 in DNA: TGTGCCAGCAGCGTAGGGACGGGGACTGAAGCTTTCTTT. Translation: CASSVGTGTEAFF. Full variable domain (rest looked up from reference TRBV9 and TRBJ1-1): DSGVTQTPKHLITATGQRVTLRCSPRSGDLSVYWYQQSLDQGLQFLIQYYNGEERAKGNILERFSAQQFPDLHSELNLSSLELGDSALYFCASSVGTGTEAFFGQGTRLTVV.

This clone was observed a few times. The chain carries TRBV2 and TRBJ1-1, with 7 bases lining up with TRBD1. The germline gives CDR1 SNHLY, CDR2 FYNNEI. The ends lost 6 bases at V and 10 bases at J; junction bases unmatched: 8. The CDR3 sequence is 12 residues long. In DNA, the CDR3 is TGTGCCAGCAGACTACTGACAGGGAGAGCTTTCTTT. Protein product: CASRLLTGRAFF. Filled out from reference TRBV2 and TRBJ1-1, the complete variable domain reads EPEVTQTPSHQVTQMGQEVILRCVPISNHLYFYWYRQILGQKVEFLVSFYNNEISEKSEIFDDQFSVERPDGSNFTLKIRSTKLEDSAMYFCASRLLTGRAFFGQGTRLTVV.

The chain employs TRBV7-9 and TRBJ2-5; unclear D gene. This CDR3 has 15 amino acids. Germline CDR1 SEHNR, CDR2 FQNEAQ (reference sequence). Deletions cut 4 bases from V and 2 bases from J, with 14 bases between. CDR3 in DNA: TGTGCCAGCAGCTCAACAGCATCTCTACAAGAGACCCAGTACTTC. Its protein product is CASSSTASLQETQYF.

V is TRBV14 and J is TRBJ1-2; TRBD1 agrees at 7 bases. J gave up 4 bases and V 3 bases, and 8 bases lay outside the gene matches. The germline gives CDR1 SGHDN, CDR2 FVKESK. The CDR3 has 15 residues. The CDR3 sequence: CASSHGGGAGYGYTF. CDR3 bases: TGTGCCAGCAGCCACGGAGGGGGCGCGGGCTATGGCTACACCTTC.

This sequence joins TRBV5-5 and TRBJ1-6; possible D gene TRBD1, 6 bases. The germline V and J ends were trimmed by 0 bases and 4 bases, with 11 bases remaining between them. Germline V gene data show CDR1 as SGHKS and CDR2 as YYEKEE (reference sequence). The CDR3 consists of 16 residues. The CDR3 nucleotides read TGTGCCAGCAGCTTGGAGTACAGGGCTTATAATTCACCCCTCCACTTT. Its protein is CASSLEYRAYNSPLHF.

The chain combines TRBV6-5 with TRBJ2-1; 12 nucleotides agree with TRBD2. Germline CDR1 MNHEY, CDR2 SVGAGI. Trimming at V came to 4 bases and at J to 6 bases, leaving 4 bases not matched to a gene. The CDR3 spans 15 residues. The CDR3 here is CASSSPSGGANEQFF. For the CDR3, the DNA is TGTGCCAGCAGTTCCCCTAGCGGGGGGGCCAATGAGCAGTTCTTC.

The DNA for the CDR3 is TGTGCCAGCATCTCAGCCCAGGGGGCAGGAACCGGGGAGCTGTTTTTT. Translating it yields CASISAQGAGTGELFF. The chain links TRBV28 to TRBJ2-2; TRBD1 agrees at 8 bases. Germline values: CDR1 MDHEN, CDR2 SYDVKM. V shed 7 bases, J shed 5 bases, and the junction held 12 bases outside the gene matches. CDR3 length: 16 residues.

This clone was recorded a few times. The genes are TRBV4-2 and TRBJ1-2; 7 bases are shared with TRBD1. The germline V gene encodes CDR1 LGHNA and CDR2 YNFKEQ. Unmatched junction bases numbered 4, after V lost 5 bases and J lost 7 bases. The CDR3 covers 12 residues. In nucleotides, the CDR3 is TGTGCCAGCAGCGAACAGGGGTTTGGCTACACCTTC. It specifies CASSEQGFGYTF.

This sequence joins TRBV5-1 and TRBJ2-5; D possibly corresponds to TRBD1 (5 bases). V was cut by 3 bases and J by 5 bases, with 11 bases left in between. There are 13 residues in the CDR3. CDR1 is SGHRS, CDR2 YFSETQ, per germline. The CDR3 DNA reads TGCGCCAGCAGCTCCCAGGGCCAGGAGACCCAGTACTTC. It codes for CASSSQGQETQYF.

The chain recombines TRBV5-1 with TRBJ2-7, with a possible D match to TRBD1 (6 bases). Germline V gene data show CDR1 as SGHRS and CDR2 as YFSETQ. V shed 2 bases and J shed 1 base, with 10 bases lying between them. The CDR3 spans 14 residues. The CDR3 protein is CASSFRGRSYEQYF. The CDR3 region has the DNA TGCGCCAGCAGCTTTAGGGGGAGATCCTACGAGCAGTACTTC.

This chain joins TRBV5-5 and TRBJ1-3; D perhaps matches TRBD1 (5 bases). V was trimmed by 4 bases and J by 0 bases, leaving 8 bases between them. In germline, CDR1 is SGHKS, CDR2 YYEKEE (reference sequence). CDR3 length equals 14 residues. DNA of the CDR3: TGTGCCAGCAGCCTACAGGACTCTGGAAACACCATATATTTT. Amino acid sequence: CASSLQDSGNTIYF. The variable domain in full, with the rest retrieved from reference TRBV5-5 and TRBJ1-3, is DAGVTQSPTHLIKTRGQQVTLRCSPISGHKSVSWYQQVLGQGPQFIFQYYEKEERGRGNFPDRFSARQFPNYSSELNVNALLLGDSALYLCASSLQDSGNTIYFGEGSWLTVV.

The J gene is TRBJ2-7, the V gene TRBV5-1, with 7 bases identical to TRBD1. The CDR3 is made up of 16 amino acids. CDR1 is SGHRS and CDR2 is YFSETQ in the germline V gene. The V gene end was trimmed by 3 bases and the J gene end by 0 bases; junction bases not matched to a gene: 9. CDR3 sequence: CASSSLPRDSSYEQYF. CDR3 nucleotides: TGCGCCAGCAGCTCCCTCCCCCGGGACAGCTCCTACGAGCAGTACTTC.

The chain recombines TRBV15 with TRBJ1-4; 7 nucleotides match TRBD1. The length of the CDR3 is 15 residues. Germline trimming cut 0 bases from V and 8 bases from J; bases unmatched to any gene: 6. Germline CDR1 reads LNHNV; CDR2 reads YYDKDF (reference sequence). The CDR3 bases are TGTGCCACCAGCAGAGAAGGGACAGAGCGGGAAAAACTGTTTTTT. It translates to CATSREGTEREKLFF.

V and J are TRBV7-9 and TRBJ2-5, with 12 positions matching TRBD2. Germline values: CDR1 SEHNR, CDR2 FQNEAQ (reference sequence). The CDR3 extends over 14 amino acids. The V gene end was trimmed by 11 bases and the J gene end by 1 base; junction bases not matched to a gene: 5. The CDR3 sequence is CAGRLAGAQETQYF. CDR3 nucleotides: TGTGCCGGGCGACTAGCGGGGGCCCAAGAGACCCAGTACTTC. The full variable domain, completed using reference TRBV7-9 and TRBJ2-5, is DTGVSQNPRHKITKRGQNVTFRCDPISEHNRLYWYRQTLGQGPEFLTYFQNEAQLEKSRLLSDRFSAERPKGSFSTLEIQRTEQGDSAMYLCAGRLAGAQETQYFGPGTRLLVL.

This chain connects TRBV3-1 (or the pseudogene TRBV3-2) to TRBJ2-3; D is possibly TRBD1 (6 bases). V lost 4 bases to trimming and J lost 3 bases, with 20 bases between them. The V gene's germline CDR1 is LGHDT and CDR2 YNNKEL (reference sequence). This CDR3 has 17 residues. The CDR3 is CASSRKTGTKLTDTQYF. The CDR3 coding sequence is TGTGCCAGCAGCCGTAAAACCGGGACAAAACTTACAGATACGCAGTATTTT.

The chain carries TRBV2 and TRBJ1-6; 7 bases agree with TRBD1. The CDR3 loop spans 17 amino acids. J gave up 1 base and V 8 bases, and 11 bases lay outside the gene matches. Germline loops: CDR1 SNHLY, CDR2 FYNNEI. The CDR3, as DNA: TGTGCCAGCCGACAGGGACTAGGCAATTCCTATAATTCACCCCTCCACTTT. It specifies CASRQGLGNSYNSPLHF. The complete variable domain, with remaining parts taken from reference TRBV2 and TRBJ1-6, reads EPEVTQTPSHQVTQMGQEVILRCVPISNHLYFYWYRQILGQKVEFLVSFYNNEISEKSEIFDDQFSVERPDGSNFTLKIRSTKLEDSAMYFCASRQGLGNSYNSPLHFGNGTRLTVT.